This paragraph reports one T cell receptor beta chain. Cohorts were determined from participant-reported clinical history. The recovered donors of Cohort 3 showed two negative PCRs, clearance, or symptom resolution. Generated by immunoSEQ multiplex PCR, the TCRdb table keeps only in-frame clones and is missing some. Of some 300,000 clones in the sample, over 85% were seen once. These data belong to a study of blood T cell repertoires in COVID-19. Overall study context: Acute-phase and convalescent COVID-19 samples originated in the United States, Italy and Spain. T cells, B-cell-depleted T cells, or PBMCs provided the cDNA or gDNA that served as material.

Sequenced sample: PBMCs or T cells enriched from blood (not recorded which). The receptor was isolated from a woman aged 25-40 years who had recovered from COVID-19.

For the CDR3, the DNA is TGTGCCAGCAGCTTAGAACCAGGGGGCAATCAGCCCCAGCATTTT. Its protein product is CASSLEPGGNQPQHF. The V call is TRBV7-2, the J call TRBJ1-5; D is perhaps TRBD1 (6 bases). CDR3 length: 15 amino acids. From germline, CDR1 is SGHTA and CDR2 FQGNSA. The V end lost 1 base, the J end lost 2 bases, and 9 bases lay between the germline ends.